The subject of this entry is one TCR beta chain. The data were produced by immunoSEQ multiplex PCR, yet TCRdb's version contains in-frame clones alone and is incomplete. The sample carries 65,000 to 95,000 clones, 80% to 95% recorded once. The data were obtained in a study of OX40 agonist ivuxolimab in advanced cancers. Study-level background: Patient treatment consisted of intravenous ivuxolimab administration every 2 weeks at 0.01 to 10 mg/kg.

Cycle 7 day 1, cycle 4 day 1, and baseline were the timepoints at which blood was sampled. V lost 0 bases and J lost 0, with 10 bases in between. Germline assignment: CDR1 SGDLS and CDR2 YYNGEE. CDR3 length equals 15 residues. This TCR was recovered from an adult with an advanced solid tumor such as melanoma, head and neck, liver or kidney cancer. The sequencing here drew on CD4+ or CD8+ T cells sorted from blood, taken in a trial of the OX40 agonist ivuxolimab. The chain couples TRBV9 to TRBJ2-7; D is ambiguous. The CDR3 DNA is TGTGCCAGCAGCGTAGACATGTCTAGCTCCTACGAGCAGTACTTC. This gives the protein CASSVDMSSSYEQYF.